Each of the 9 T cell receptor beta chains below was sequenced from the same sample in a study of cytomegalovirus exposure and HLA in healthy donors. Vbeta (60) and Jbeta (13) primers were used in the PCR. Assay used: immunoSEQ multiplex PCR; TCRdb lists only in-frame clones, some missing. The top ten hold 2% to 3% of the sample, which has about 130,000 clones, approximately 64% seen once. The sequenced sample was PBMCs. These receptors came from a woman between 35 and 50 years old in good health and CMV-seronegative.

V and J are TRBV30 and TRBJ2-2; D is possibly TRBD2 (7 bases). This CDR3 is 14 amino acids long. The V gene's germline CDR1 is GTSNPN and CDR2 SVGIG (reference sequence). Deletions cut 4 bases from V and 8 bases from J, with 17 bases between. The CDR3 protein is CAWNGGAGRGELFF. In nucleotides, the CDR3 is TGTGCCTGGAATGGGGGGGCCGGGAGAGGGGAGCTGTTTTTT.

This clone was detected a few times. The CDR3 loop reads CASSTGQGAGGYTF. CDR3 nucleotide sequence: TGTGCCAGCAGTACGGGACAGGGGGCAGGGGGCTACACCTTC. The chain has TRBV6-5 and TRBJ1-2; the match to TRBD1 covers 12 bases. Germline V CDR1 and CDR2: MNHEY, SVGAGI. V shed 5 bases, J shed 8 bases, and the junction held 6 bases outside the gene matches. This CDR3 comprises 14 residues.

V is TRBV5-1 and J is TRBJ2-7; a weak D match, TRBD1 (5 bases). CDR3 length equals 11 residues. Looked up from germline, CDR1 is SGHRS and CDR2 is YFSETQ. Trimming stripped 5 bases from V and 2 bases from J, with 5 bases between. The CDR3 coding sequence is TGCGCCAGCAGGGACACCTACGAGCAGTACTTC. Translation: CASRDTYEQYF.

The rearrangement links TRBV7-8 to TRBJ2-7; D call uncertain. This CDR3 has 13 residues. V was pared by 1 base and J by 1 base, with 5 bases between. Germline lookup yields CDR1 SGHVS and CDR2 FQNEAQ. This CDR3 is CASSLGHSYEQYF. The CDR3 DNA reads TGTGCCAGCAGCTTAGGACATTCCTACGAGCAGTACTTC.

V and J are TRBV5-4 and TRBJ2-6, with D uncertain. V was shortened by 6 bases and J by 6 bases, with 10 bases between the two germline ends. The germline V gene has CDR1 SGHNT and CDR2 YYREEE (reference sequence). The CDR3 is made up of 13 amino acids. The CDR3 bases are TGTGCCAGCAAGAACTCATCGGCCAACGTCCTGACTTTC. It translates to CASKNSSANVLTF.

The chain is built from TRBV10-2 and TRBJ2-5, with a tentative D call TRBD2 (7 bases). The CDR3 sequence is 15 residues long. V lost 2 bases, J lost 2 bases, and 12 bases lay in between. CDR1 and CDR2 from the germline V gene are WSHSY and SAAADI. CDR3 sequence (DNA): TGCGCCAGCAGTGAGGGGGGGGCAGTTCAAGAGACCCAGTACTTC. Its translation: CASSEGGAVQETQYF.

Only a few counts were recorded for this clone. The chain joins TRBV11-2 to TRBJ1-6; weak D call: TRBD1 (6 bases). Germline CDR1 and CDR2: SGHAT and FQNNGV. Trimming took 5 bases from V and 7 from J, leaving 15 bases between them. This CDR3 has 15 amino acids. The CDR3 is CASSGGRGVNSPLHF. The CDR3 region has the DNA TGTGCCAGCAGCGGTGGGAGGGGGGTAAATTCACCCCTCCACTTT.

The chain joins TRBV30 to TRBJ2-7; the D gene is possibly TRBD1 (5 bases). Trimming left V 2 bases short and J 3 bases short, with 8 bases between. CDR3 length equals 12 residues. Germline lookup yields CDR1 GTSNPN and CDR2 SVGIG (reference sequence). This CDR3 is CAWSNQGYEQYF. CDR3 coding DNA: TGTGCCTGGAGTAATCAGGGCTACGAGCAGTACTTC.

The gene calls are TRBV4-1 and TRBJ2-1; no definite D call. From germline, CDR1 is MGHRA and CDR2 YSYEKL. The CDR3 length is 12 residues. Trimming pared 1 base from V and 12 bases from J, leaving 10 bases between. CDR3 DNA sequence: TGCGCCAGCAGCCAAGTTTCCGGAGCGCAGTTCTTC. Amino acid sequence: CASSQVSGAQFF.